A selection of T cell receptor beta chains follows, all from one sample in a study of T cells in Graves' hyperthyroidism and ophthalmopathy. One entry per CDR3 protein results from TCRdb running MiXCR on the multiplex PCR reads. The repertoire consists of 600,000 or so distinct CDR3 sequences, with around 13% occurring once and the leading ten covering roughly an eighth. Material for sequencing was blood. Every receptor here comes from a woman aged 45 to 65 with Graves' ophthalmopathy. The CDR3 runs from the conserved cysteine through the conserved F or W. A D gene is named only where the DNA matches it firmly. The size entry is marked missing in some rows and otherwise reads once, few, many or a size class.

clone_size: many
v_call: TRBV24-1
d_call: -
j_call: TRBJ2-5
cdr3_aa: CATSDHGSSETQYF
cdr3_nt: TGTGCCACCAGTGATCACGGGAGTTCAGAGACCCAGTACTTC

clone_size: many
v_call: TRBV11-2
d_call: TRBD1
j_call: TRBJ2-7
cdr3_aa: CASSLGTDIYEQYF
cdr3_nt: TGTGCCAGCAGCTTGGGGACAGATATCTACGAGCAGTACTTC

clone_size: many
v_call: TRBV6-2/TRBV6-3
d_call: TRBD2
j_call: TRBJ2-7
cdr3_aa: CASKHGASGSWSEQYF
cdr3_nt: TGTGCCAGCAAACATGGGGCTAGCGGGAGTTGGAGTGAGCAGTACTTC

clone_size: -
v_call: TRBV6-1
d_call: TRBD2
j_call: TRBJ2-3
cdr3_aa: CASKPTSGRAEADTQYF
cdr3_nt: TGTGCCAGCAAACCGACTAGCGGGAGGGCCGAGGCAGATACGCAGTATTTT

clone_size: -
v_call: TRBV5-6
d_call: -
j_call: TRBJ1-3
cdr3_aa: CASQRGPGNTIYF
cdr3_nt: TGTGCCAGCCAGAGGGGACCTGGAAACACCATATATTTT

clone_size: many
v_call: TRBV7-8
d_call: -
j_call: TRBJ1-3
cdr3_aa: CASSSRTASGNTIYF
cdr3_nt: TGTGCCAGCAGCTCCCGGACGGCGTCTGGAAACACCATATATTTT

clone_size: once
v_call: TRBV29-1
d_call: TRBD1
j_call: TRBJ1-5
cdr3_aa: CSVEEGQGRGQPQHF
cdr3_nt: TGCAGCGTTGAAGAGGGACAGGGAAGGGGTCAGCCCCAGCATTTT

clone_size: many
v_call: TRBV12-3/TRBV12-4
d_call: -
j_call: TRBJ2-1
cdr3_aa: CASSLWDSTVEAPYNEQFF
cdr3_nt: TGTGCCAGCAGTTTGTGGGACTCCACGGTAGAAGCTCCTTACAATGAGCAGTTCTTC

clone_size: many
v_call: TRBV7-2
d_call: TRBD2
j_call: TRBJ2-1
cdr3_aa: CASSLAVGLAGVNEQFF
cdr3_nt: TGTGCCAGCAGCTTAGCGGTAGGTCTAGCGGGAGTCAATGAGCAGTTCTTC

clone_size: -
v_call: TRBV5-1
d_call: TRBD1
j_call: TRBJ1-4
cdr3_aa: CASSRGQGAGEKLFF
cdr3_nt: TGCGCCAGCAGCCGGGGACAGGGGGCCGGTGAAAAACTGTTTTTT

clone_size: -
v_call: TRBV11-2
d_call: -
j_call: TRBJ1-1
cdr3_aa: CASSLYPRGPLNTEAFF
cdr3_nt: TGTGCCAGCAGCTTATATCCCAGGGGACCTTTGAACACTGAAGCTTTCTTT

clone_size: many
v_call: TRBV12-5
d_call: -
j_call: TRBJ2-5
cdr3_aa: CASGHSRGETQYF
cdr3_nt: TGTGCTAGTGGCCACTCCAGGGGAGAGACCCAGTACTTC

clone_size: many
v_call: TRBV28
d_call: -
j_call: TRBJ2-7
cdr3_aa: CASSSSLPPYEQYF
cdr3_nt: TGTGCCAGCAGTTCTTCACTCCCCCCCTACGAGCAGTACTTC

clone_size: few
v_call: TRBV5-8
d_call: -
j_call: TRBJ1-3
cdr3_aa: CASSPGLRNTIYF
cdr3_nt: TGTGCCAGCAGTCCGGGACTTCGAAACACCATATATTTT

clone_size: few
v_call: TRBV6-1
d_call: TRBD2
j_call: TRBJ2-3
cdr3_aa: CATVAGVNTDTQYF
cdr3_nt: TGTGCCACCGTAGCGGGAGTTAATACAGATACGCAGTATTTT

clone_size: many
v_call: TRBV11-2
d_call: -
j_call: TRBJ2-7
cdr3_aa: CASSLAYGQGYEQYF
cdr3_nt: TGTGCCAGCAGCTTAGCATATGGGCAGGGCTACGAGCAGTACTTC

clone_size: many
v_call: TRBV6-6
d_call: TRBD1
j_call: TRBJ2-5
cdr3_aa: CASSYSWTGKETQYF
cdr3_nt: TGTGCCAGCAGTTACTCTTGGACAGGGAAGGAGACCCAGTACTTC